This TCR beta chain was obtained from a study of cytomegalovirus exposure and HLA in healthy donors. This PCR relied on a set of 60 Vbeta primers and 13 Jbeta primers. TCRdb's copy holds only in-frame clones and misses some; the assay was immunoSEQ multiplex PCR. The repertoire consists of about 92,000 clones, with approximately 81% occurring once and the leading ten covering approximately 1.3%. The germline gives CDR1 LNHDA, CDR2 SQIVND (reference sequence). The CDR3 has 15 residues. Unmatched junction bases numbered 6, after V lost 6 bases and J lost 5 bases. The sequenced material came from PBMCs. V gene TRBV19 combines with J gene TRBJ2-1, with 11 bases fitting TRBD2. The source is a girl aged 2-10 years in good health and CMV-seropositive. DNA of the CDR3: TGTGCCAGTAGCACCGGGACTAGCGGTAACAATGAGCAGTTCTTC. Its translation is CASSTGTSGNNEQFF. The full variable domain, with the rest looked up from reference TRBV19 and TRBJ2-1, is DGGITQSPKYLFRKEGQNVTLSCEQNLNHDAMYWYRQDPGQGLRLIYYSQIVNDFQKGDIAEGYSVSREKKESFPLTVTSAQKNPTAFYLCASSTGTSGNNEQFFGPGTRLTVL.